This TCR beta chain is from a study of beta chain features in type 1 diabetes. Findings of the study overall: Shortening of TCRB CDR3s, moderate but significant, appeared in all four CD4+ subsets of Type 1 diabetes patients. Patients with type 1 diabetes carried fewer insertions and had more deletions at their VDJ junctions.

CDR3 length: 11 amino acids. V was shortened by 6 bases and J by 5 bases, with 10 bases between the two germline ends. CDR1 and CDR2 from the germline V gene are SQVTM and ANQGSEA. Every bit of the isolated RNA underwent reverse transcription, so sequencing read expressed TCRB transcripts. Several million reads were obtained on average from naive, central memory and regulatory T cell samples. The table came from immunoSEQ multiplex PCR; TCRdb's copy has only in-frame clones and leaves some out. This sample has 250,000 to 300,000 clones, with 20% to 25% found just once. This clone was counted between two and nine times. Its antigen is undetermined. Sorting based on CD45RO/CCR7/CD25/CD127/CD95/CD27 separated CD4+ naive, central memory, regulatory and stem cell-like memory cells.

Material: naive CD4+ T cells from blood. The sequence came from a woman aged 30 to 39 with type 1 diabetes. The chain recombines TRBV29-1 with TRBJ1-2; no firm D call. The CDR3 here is CSVTGGYGYTF. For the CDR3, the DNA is TGCAGCGTCACCGGAGGATATGGCTACACCTTC.